A selection of T cell receptor beta chains follows, all from one sample in a study of cytomegalovirus exposure and HLA in healthy donors. The assay was immunoSEQ multiplex PCR, and TCRdb's table has in-frame clones only and misses some. The top ten hold under 1.5% of the sample, which has approximately 130,000 clones, over 75% seen once. Sequencing input: PBMCs. Every receptor here comes from a man in his forties or fifties in good health and CMV-seronegative. Both conserved end residues are trimmed from each CDR3. The order of the fields is J gene, V gene, CDR3 protein.

J: TRBJ1-1; V: TRBV6-7; CDR3: ASSYSIVWGAYHTEAFFGIP
J: TRBJ2-7; V: TRBV2; CDR3: ASLAGGPPYEQY
J: TRBJ1-2; V: TRBV7-2; CDR3: ASSLGTQDSYT
J: TRBJ1-5; V: TRBV7-8; CDR3: ASSLGTRSNQPQH
J: TRBJ2-5; V: TRBV6-6; CDR3: ASSYYGEETQY
J: TRBJ2-7; V: TRBV11-2; CDR3: ASSYFFRGLEQY
J: TRBJ1-5; V: TRBV27; CDR3: ASSFSRGNQPQH
J: NA; V: TRBV6-6; CDR3: ASSEDSRYEQY
J: TRBJ2-1; V: TRBV7-9; CDR3: ASSLELAIYNEQF
J: TRBJ2-3; V: TRBV6-5; CDR3: ASSYSIDSTQY
J: TRBJ2-7; V: TRBV7-6; CDR3: ASSKSGTARYEQY
J: TRBJ2-1; V: TRBV27; CDR3: ASKNPWTGVQF
J: TRBJ2-7; V: TRBV10-3; CDR3: AISDLTRQGYEQY
J: TRBJ2-1; V: TRBV6-1; CDR3: ASREGGTYNEQF
J: TRBJ2-7; V: TRBV7-8; CDR3: ASSPGTGGSSYEQY
J: TRBJ2-7; V: TRBV7-3; CDR3: ASSLTSGSVYEQY
J: TRBJ2-1; V: TRBV9; CDR3: ASSVAAAMDNEQF
J: TRBJ1-1; V: TRBV5-5; CDR3: ASSLTGGAVNTEAF
J: TRBJ2-7; V: TRBV5-8; CDR3: ASSFKGLAGDKEQY
J: TRBJ1-1; V: TRBV6-4; CDR3: ASSAQRDSTEAF
J: TRBJ2-5; V: TRBV9; CDR3: ASSNPGQRGAENQETQY
J: TRBJ2-3; V: TRBV7-8; CDR3: ASTLGNGRSTDTQY
J: TRBJ2-5; V: TRBV7-8; CDR3: ASSPTGSGRETQY
J: TRBJ2-2; V: TRBV9; CDR3: ASSTTGAVRPLF
J: TRBJ2-2; V: TRBV6-1; CDR3: ASSEKLAGLTGELF
J: TRBJ1-5; V: TRBV28; CDR3: ASSLGDRVYQPQH
J: TRBJ2-3; V: TRBV5-1; CDR3: ASSLEGGRDTQY
J: TRBJ2-7; V: TRBV7-2; CDR3: ASSRRMGTGGSYEQY